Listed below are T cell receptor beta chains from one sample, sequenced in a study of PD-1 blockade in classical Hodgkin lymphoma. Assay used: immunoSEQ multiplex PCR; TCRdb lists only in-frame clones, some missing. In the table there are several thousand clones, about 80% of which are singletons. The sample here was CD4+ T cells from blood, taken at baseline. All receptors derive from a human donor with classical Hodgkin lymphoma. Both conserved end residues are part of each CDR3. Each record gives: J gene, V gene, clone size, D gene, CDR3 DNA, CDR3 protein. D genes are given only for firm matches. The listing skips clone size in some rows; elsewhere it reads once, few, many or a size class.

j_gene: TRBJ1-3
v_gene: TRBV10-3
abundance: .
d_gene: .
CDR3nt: TGTGCCATCAGTGCTGGCGGGAGCTCTGGAAACACCATATATTTT
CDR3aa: CAISAGGSSGNTIYF

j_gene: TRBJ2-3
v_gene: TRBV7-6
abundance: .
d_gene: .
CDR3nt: TGTGCCAGCAGCAGCCCAGGCCAGGGAGATACGCAGTATTTT
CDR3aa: CASSSPGQGDTQYF

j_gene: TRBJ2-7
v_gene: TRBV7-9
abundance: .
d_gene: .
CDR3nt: TGTGCCAGCAGCTTAGGCGGGTTAGAAAACTACGAGCAGTACTTC
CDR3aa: CASSLGGLENYEQYF

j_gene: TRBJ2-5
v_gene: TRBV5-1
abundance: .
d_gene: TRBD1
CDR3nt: TGCGCCAGCAGCCCGGCCGGGACAGGGGGTGAGACCCAGTACTTC
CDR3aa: CASSPAGTGGETQYF

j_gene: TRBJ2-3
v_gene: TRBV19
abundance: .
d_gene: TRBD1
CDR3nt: TGTGCCAGTAGTAGACAGGGTATGGGGTACACAGATACGCAGTATTTT
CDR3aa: CASSRQGMGYTDTQYF

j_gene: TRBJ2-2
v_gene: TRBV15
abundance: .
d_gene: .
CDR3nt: TGTGCCACCAGCCGCGGACAGAAGAACACCGGGGAGCTGTTTTTT
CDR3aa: CATSRGQKNTGELFF

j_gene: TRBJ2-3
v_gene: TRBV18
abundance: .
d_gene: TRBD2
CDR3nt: TGTGCCAGCTCACCCCTAGGACTAGCAGGCACAGATACGCAGTATTTT
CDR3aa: CASSPLGLAGTDTQYF

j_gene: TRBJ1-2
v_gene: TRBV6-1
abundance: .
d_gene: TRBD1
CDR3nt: TGTGCCAGCAGTGAAGAGGCAGGGGGAAGTGGCTACACCTTC
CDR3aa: CASSEEAGGSGYTF

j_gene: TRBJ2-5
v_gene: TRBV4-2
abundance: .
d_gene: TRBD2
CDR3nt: TGTGCCAGCAGCCACCCCGGGACTAGCGGGACGAAGACCCAGTACTTC
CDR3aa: CASSHPGTSGTKTQYF

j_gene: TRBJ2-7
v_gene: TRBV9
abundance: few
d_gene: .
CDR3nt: TGTGCCAGCAGCGTTGGGGTTATAGGGTTCTCGGCGCAGTACTTC
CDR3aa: CASSVGVIGFSAQYF

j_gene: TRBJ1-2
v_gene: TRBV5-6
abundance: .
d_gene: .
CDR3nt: TGTGCCAGCAGCGCCGGCCAATCTAACTATGGCTACACCTTC
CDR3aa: CASSAGQSNYGYTF

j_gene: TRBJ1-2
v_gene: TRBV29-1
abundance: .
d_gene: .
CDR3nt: TGCAGCGTGGGGCAGGGGACCGGCTACACCTTC
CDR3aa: CSVGQGTGYTF

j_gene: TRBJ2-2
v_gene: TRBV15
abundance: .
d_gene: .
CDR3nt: TGTGCCACCAGACTGACCGTTTCGAACACCGGGGAGCTGTTTTTT
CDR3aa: CATRLTVSNTGELFF

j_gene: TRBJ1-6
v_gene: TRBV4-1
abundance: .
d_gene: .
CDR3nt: TGCGCCAGCAGCCAAGGAACGGCGAGCTCCTATAATTCACCCCTCCACTTT
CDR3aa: CASSQGTASSYNSPLHF

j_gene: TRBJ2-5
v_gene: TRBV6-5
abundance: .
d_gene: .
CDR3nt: TGTGCCAGCAGGGGAAACAGGGAAGAAGGTGAGCAGTACTTC
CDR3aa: CASRGNREEGEQYF

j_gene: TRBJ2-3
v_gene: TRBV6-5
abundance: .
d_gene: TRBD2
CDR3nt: TGTGCCAGCAGAGCCGTTGCCGGGGGGGCAGATACGCAGTATTTT
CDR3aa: CASRAVAGGADTQYF

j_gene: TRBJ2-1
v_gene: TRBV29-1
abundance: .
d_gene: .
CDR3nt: TGCAGCGCCGGAGGGGGCCCCCAAGAGCAGTTCTTC
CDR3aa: CSAGGGPQEQFF

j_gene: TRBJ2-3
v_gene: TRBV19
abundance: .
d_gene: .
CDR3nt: TGTGCCGCAAGGGGACACGGAACAGATACGCAGTATTTT
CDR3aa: CAARGHGTDTQYF

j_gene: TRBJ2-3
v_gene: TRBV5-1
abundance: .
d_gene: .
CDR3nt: TGCGCCAGCAGCTTAGGAGGGAGTAGCACAGATACGCAGTATTTT
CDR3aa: CASSLGGSSTDTQYF

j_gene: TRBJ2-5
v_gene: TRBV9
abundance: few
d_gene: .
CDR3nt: TGTGCCAGCAGCGTAGGGATGGAAGAGACCCAGTACTTC
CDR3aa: CASSVGMEETQYF

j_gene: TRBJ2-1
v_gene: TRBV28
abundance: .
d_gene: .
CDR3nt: TGTGCCAGCAGTTTAATCTTATCGCCCAATGAGCAGTTCTTC
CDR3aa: CASSLILSPNEQFF

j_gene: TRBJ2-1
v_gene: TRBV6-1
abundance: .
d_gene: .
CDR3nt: TGTGCCAGCAGCTACCGGACTGCGGGGTGGGTTGAGCAGTTCTTC
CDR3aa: CASSYRTAGWVEQFF

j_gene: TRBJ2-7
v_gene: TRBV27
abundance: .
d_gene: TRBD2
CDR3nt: TGTGCCAGCAGTCCCCGTGGAGCGGGAGTTGGGAGCGAGCAGTACTTC
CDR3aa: CASSPRGAGVGSEQYF

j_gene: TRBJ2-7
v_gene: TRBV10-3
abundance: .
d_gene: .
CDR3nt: TGTGCCATCAGTGAGGAAAACCAAGCCCGCTACGAGCAGTACTTC
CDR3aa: CAISEENQARYEQYF

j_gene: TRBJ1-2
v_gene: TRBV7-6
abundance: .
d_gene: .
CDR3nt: TGTGCCAGCAGCTTGGCAGGGTTCAATGGCTACACCTTC
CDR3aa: CASSLAGFNGYTF

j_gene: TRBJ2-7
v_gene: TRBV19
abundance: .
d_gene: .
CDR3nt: TGTGCCAGTGGACCCGGGACCCTCGAGCAGTACTTC
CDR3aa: CASGPGTLEQYF

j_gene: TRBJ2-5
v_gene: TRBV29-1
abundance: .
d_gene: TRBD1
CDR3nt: TGCAGCGTTGAGGTGGACAGGGGGCGCCAAGAGACCCAGTACTTC
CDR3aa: CSVEVDRGRQETQYF

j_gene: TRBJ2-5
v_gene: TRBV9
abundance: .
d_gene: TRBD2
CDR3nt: TGTGCCAGCAGCGTAGGGAATAGCGGGCAGTTCCAAGAGACCCAGTACTTC
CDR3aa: CASSVGNSGQFQETQYF

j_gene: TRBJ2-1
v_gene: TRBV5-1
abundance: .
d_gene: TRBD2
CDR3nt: TGCGCCAGCAGCTCATCAACACTAGCGGGAGAGCAGTTCTTC
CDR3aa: CASSSSTLAGEQFF

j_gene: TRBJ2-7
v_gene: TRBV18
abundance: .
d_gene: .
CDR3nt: TGTGCCAGCTCACCAGAAACCTACGAGCAGTACTTC
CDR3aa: CASSPETYEQYF

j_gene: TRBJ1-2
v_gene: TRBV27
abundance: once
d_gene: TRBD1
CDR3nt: TGTGCCAGCAGTTTATACGGCAGGGGGGGCTATGGCTACACCTTC
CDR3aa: CASSLYGRGGYGYTF

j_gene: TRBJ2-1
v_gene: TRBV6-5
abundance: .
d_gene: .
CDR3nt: TGTGCCAGCAGGGAGGGCCCCGTTAATGAGCAGTTCTTC
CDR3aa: CASREGPVNEQFF

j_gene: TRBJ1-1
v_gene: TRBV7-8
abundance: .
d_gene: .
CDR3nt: TGTGCCAGCAGCTTAGCGGAGTGGACGAACACTGAAGCTTTCTTT
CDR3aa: CASSLAEWTNTEAFF

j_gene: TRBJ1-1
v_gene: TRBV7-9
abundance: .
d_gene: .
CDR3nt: TGTGCCAGCAGCTCAAGTTGGGGAAACACTGAAGCTTTCTTT
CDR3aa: CASSSSWGNTEAFF

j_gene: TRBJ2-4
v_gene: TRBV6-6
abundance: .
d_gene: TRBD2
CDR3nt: TGTGCCAGCAGTTACCCGACCGGGACTAGCGCTGGCATTCAGTACTTC
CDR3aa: CASSYPTGTSAGIQYF

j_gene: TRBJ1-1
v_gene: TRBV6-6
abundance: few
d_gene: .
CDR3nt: TGTGCCAGCAAGCTACCGGGCACTGAAGCTTTCTTT
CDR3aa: CASKLPGTEAFF

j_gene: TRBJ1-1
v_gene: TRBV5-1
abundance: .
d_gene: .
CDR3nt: TGCGCCAGCAGCTTGAGGGTGAACACTGAAGCTTTCTTT
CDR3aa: CASSLRVNTEAFF

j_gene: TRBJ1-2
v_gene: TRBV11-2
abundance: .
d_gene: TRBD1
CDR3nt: TGTGCCAGCAGCTTAGTGTGGGGGGCCCCGGGACAGGGATATGGCTACACCTTC
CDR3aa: CASSLVWGAPGQGYGYTF

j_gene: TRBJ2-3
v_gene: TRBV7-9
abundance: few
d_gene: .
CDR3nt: TGTGCCAGCAGCTTAGCCCTAGTGGGATATGATACGCAGTATTTT
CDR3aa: CASSLALVGYDTQYF

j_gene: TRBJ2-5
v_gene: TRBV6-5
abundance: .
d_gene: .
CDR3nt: TGTGCCAGCAGTTACTCTCTCACCCCAGAGACCCAGTACTTC
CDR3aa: CASSYSLTPETQYF

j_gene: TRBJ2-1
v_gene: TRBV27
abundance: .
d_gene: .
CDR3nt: TGTGCCAGCAGTTTATTATCGGGGAGCAATGAGCAGTTCTTC
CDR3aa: CASSLLSGSNEQFF

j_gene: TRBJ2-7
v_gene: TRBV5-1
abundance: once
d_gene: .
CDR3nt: TGCGCCAGCAGCTTGGCTATGGGGCAGCAAGGCGAGCAGTACTTC
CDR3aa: CASSLAMGQQGEQYF

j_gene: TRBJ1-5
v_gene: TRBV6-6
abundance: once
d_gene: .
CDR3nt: TGTGCCAGCAGTTACGGGCAGCTGAGCAATCAGCCCCAGCATTTT
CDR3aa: CASSYGQLSNQPQHF

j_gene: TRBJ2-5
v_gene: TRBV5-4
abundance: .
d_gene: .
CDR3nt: TGTGCCAGCAGCTTGCAGGGGCGAGAGACCCAGTACTTC
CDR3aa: CASSLQGRETQYF

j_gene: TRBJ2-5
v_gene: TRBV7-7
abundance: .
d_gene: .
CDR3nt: TGTGCTAGCAGTTCCGGGACCGGGCAGACCCAGTACTTC
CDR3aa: CASSSGTGQTQYF

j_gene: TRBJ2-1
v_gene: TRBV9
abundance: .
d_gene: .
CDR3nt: TGTGCCAGCAGCGCGACGTACAATGAGCAGTTCTTC
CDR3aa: CASSATYNEQFF

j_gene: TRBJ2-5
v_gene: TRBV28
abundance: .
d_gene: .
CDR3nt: TGTGCCAGCAGTTTATCGGGGATTGGGGAAGAGACCCAGTACTTC
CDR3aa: CASSLSGIGEETQYF

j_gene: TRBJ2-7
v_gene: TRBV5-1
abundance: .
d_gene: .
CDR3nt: TGCGCCAGCAGCTTGAGGGCTGACTACGAGCAGTACTTC
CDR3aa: CASSLRADYEQYF

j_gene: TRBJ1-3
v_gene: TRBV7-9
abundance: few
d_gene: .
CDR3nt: TGTGCCAGCCGGCCCCCCGGGACAACTGGAAACACCATATATTTT
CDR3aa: CASRPPGTTGNTIYF

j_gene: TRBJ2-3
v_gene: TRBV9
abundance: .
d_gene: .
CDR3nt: TGTGCCAGCAGCGTATATGGGACGGGGGTTATAGATACGCAGTATTTT
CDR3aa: CASSVYGTGVIDTQYF

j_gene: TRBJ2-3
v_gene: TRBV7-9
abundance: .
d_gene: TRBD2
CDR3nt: TGTGCCAGCAGCTTAGGAGCGGGAGGCACAGATACGCAGTATTTT
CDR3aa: CASSLGAGGTDTQYF

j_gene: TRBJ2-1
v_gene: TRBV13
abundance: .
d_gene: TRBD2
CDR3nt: TGTGCCAGCAGCCCCAGTGGCGGGACTAGCGGAGTCGCCTACAATGAGCAGTTCTTC
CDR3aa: CASSPSGGTSGVAYNEQFF

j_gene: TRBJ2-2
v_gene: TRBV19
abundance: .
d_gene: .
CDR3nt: TGTGCCAGTAGTATAAGTCAGGGTGCCACCGGGGAGCTGTTTTTT
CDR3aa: CASSISQGATGELFF